This T cell receptor beta chain was captured by sequencing in a study of pediatric ulcerative colitis. Regarding the study as a whole: Two patients had blood samples with substantially reduced template counts. Blood-rectal clonal overlap within each person was significantly higher in ulcerative colitis patients than controls. Rectal pinch biopsies may include blood-derived T cells.

Comments on this clone: The antigen remains undetermined.

Only in-frame clones appear in the TCRdb table, and some are missing; sequencing was by immunoSEQ multiplex PCR. The table records fewer than 20,000 clones, nearly 75% of them present only once. One to two pinch biopsies were taken from the rectum during colonoscopy. The length of the CDR3 is 13 residues. The ends were cut back, 6 bases at V and 0 bases at J, with 9 bases in the middle. Germline lookup yields CDR1 ENHRY and CDR2 SYGVKD. The sample was gut tissue. The chain links TRBV10-3 to TRBJ2-7; D possibly matches TRBD1 or TRBD2 (5 bases each). The sequence was collected from a boy aged 5-17 years with moderate ulcerative colitis. The CDR3 DNA is TGTGCCATCAGCGGGACCCCCTCCTACGAGCAGTACTTC. Amino acids: CAISGTPSYEQYF.